Shown below are 27 T cell receptor beta chains from a single sample sequenced in a study of blood T cell repertoires in COVID-19. Sequenced by immunoSEQ multiplex PCR; TCRdb stores in-frame clones only, minus some. This sample has a few hundred thousand clones, with over 75% found just once. Specimen: PBMCs or T cells enriched from blood (not recorded which). These receptors were obtained from a young man who had recovered from COVID-19.

This clone turned up a few times. This chain connects TRBV18 to TRBJ2-3; 7 bases agree with TRBD1. Unmatched junction bases numbered 3, after V lost 4 bases and J lost 2 bases. Germline lookup yields CDR1 KGHSH and CDR2 LQKENI. This CDR3 has 14 residues. The CDR3, as DNA: TGTGCCAGCTCACGGGGACAGACCACAGATACGCAGTATTTT. Encoded protein: CASSRGQTTDTQYF.

The gene calls are TRBV5-5 and TRBJ1-5; possible D gene TRBD1, 6 bases. The CDR3 covers 14 residues. Trimming shortened V by 5 bases and J by 6 bases, and 15 bases separated the two germline ends. Germline V gives CDR1 SGHKS, CDR2 YYEKEE (reference sequence). CDR3 residues: CASSLGQRGQPQHF. As DNA, the CDR3 is TGTGCCAGCAGTCTAGGACAGCGTGGTCAGCCCCAGCATTTT.

The V and J genes are TRBV28 and TRBJ1-3, with D possibly matching TRBD1 (5 bases). In germline, CDR1 is MDHEN, CDR2 SYDVKM. This CDR3 has 14 residues. Trimming pared 9 bases from V and 3 bases from J, leaving 15 bases between. CDR3 coding DNA: TGTGCCAGTATCACGGGGGGGAGTGGAAACACCATATATTTT. Translated, it gives CASITGGSGNTIYF.

This clone was observed a handful of times. The gene calls are TRBV28 and TRBJ1-4; D not certain. The CDR3 runs 14 residues. Germline assignment: CDR1 MDHEN and CDR2 SYDVKM. Trimming left V 3 bases short and J 8 bases short, with 13 bases between. DNA of the CDR3: TGTGCCAGCAGTTTGAACGGGAACCACGAAAAACTGTTTTTT. Protein: CASSLNGNHEKLFF.

This chain uses TRBV6-2 or TRBV6-3 with TRBJ2-3; no reliable D call. Germline-derived CDR1 and CDR2 are MNHEY and SVGEGT. This CDR3 spans 12 amino acids. With 6 bases removed from V and 9 bases from J, the gap between germline ends came to 13 bases. This CDR3 reads CASSHLEATQYF. The DNA of the CDR3 is TGTGCCAGCAGCCACCTAGAAGCCACGCAGTATTTT.

The chain is built from TRBV28 and TRBJ1-2; D call uncertain. CDR3 size: 14 residues. CDR1 is MDHEN, CDR2 SYDVKM, per germline. Trimming cost V 7 bases and J 3 bases, with 15 bases left between them. The CDR3 spells CASTPGSAYYGYTF. The CDR3 bases are TGTGCCAGCACCCCAGGCTCGGCTTACTATGGCTACACCTTC.

There are a few counts of this clone. The chain couples TRBV5-4 to TRBJ2-1; unclear D gene. CDR3 length: 13 residues. Trimming took 2 bases from V and 4 from J, leaving 7 bases between them. Germline CDR1 SGHNT, CDR2 YYREEE (reference sequence). The CDR3 sequence is CASSFYSYNEQFF. CDR3 coding DNA: TGTGCCAGCAGCTTTTACAGTTACAATGAGCAGTTCTTC.

The chain employs TRBV6-5 and TRBJ2-1; 7 nucleotides line up with TRBD1. There are 15 residues in the CDR3. Germline lookup yields CDR1 MNHEY and CDR2 SVGAGI. Trimming cost V 6 bases and J 4 bases; bases outside gene matches: 9. DNA for the CDR3: TGTGCCAGCAGGGGGGACAGAGCGATTTACAATGAGCAGTTCTTC. This codes for CASRGDRAIYNEQFF.

This clone came up once. The J gene is TRBJ1-2, the V gene TRBV7-2, with D unclear. Looked up from germline, CDR1 is SGHTA and CDR2 is FQGNSA. This CDR3 has 13 residues. V was shortened by 1 base and J by 6 bases, with 9 bases between the two germline ends. The CDR3 DNA is TGTGCCAGCAGCTTAGTGCAGGCTAATGGCTACACCTTC. Translating gives CASSLVQANGYTF. Filled out from reference TRBV7-2 and TRBJ1-2, the complete variable domain reads GAGVSQSPSNKVTEKGKDVELRCDPISGHTALYWYRQSLGQGLEFLIYFQGNSAPDKSGLPSDRFSAERTGGSVSTLTIQRTQQEDSAVYLCASSLVQANGYTFGSGTRLTVV.

This clone appeared a single time. The V and J genes are TRBV5-4 and TRBJ1-4; TRBD1 is a possible D gene (5 bases). The germline V gene has CDR1 SGHNT and CDR2 YYREEE (reference sequence). The CDR3 has 12 residues. V lost 4 bases, J lost 11 bases, and 12 bases lay in between. Here the CDR3 reads CASSMGRGKLFF. The CDR3 nucleotides read TGTGCCAGCAGCATGGGGAGGGGCAAACTGTTTTTT.

Here the CDR3 DNA reads TGTGCCAGCAGACGCAGGGGCGCAGGCGAGCAGTACTTC. Amino acids: CASRRRGAGEQYF. This chain connects TRBV28 to TRBJ2-7; maybe TRBD1 (6 bases). The CDR3 has 13 residues. Trimming took off 6 bases at V and 6 bases at J, with 15 bases between the two ends. CDR1 is MDHEN and CDR2 is SYDVKM in the germline V gene.

The chain combines TRBV6-2 or TRBV6-3 with TRBJ2-7; 8 positions match TRBD2. Germline V gives CDR1 MNHEY, CDR2 SVGEGT. This CDR3 is 14 amino acids long. Trimming took 5 bases from V and 8 from J; bases not matched to a gene: 11. The CDR3 coding sequence is TGTGCCAGCAGTACAACCGGGACTAGTTCCAAGCAGTACTTC. Encoded protein: CASSTTGTSSKQYF.

V and J are TRBV7-9 and TRBJ1-3; D remains ambiguous. The ends were cut back, 1 base at V and 4 bases at J, with 11 bases in the middle. The germline gives CDR1 SEHNR, CDR2 FQNEAQ (reference sequence). The CDR3 totals 15 residues. CDR3 sequence reads: CASSLVKGGGNTIYF. The CDR3 coding sequence is TGTGCCAGCAGCTTAGTGAAGGGAGGAGGAAACACCATATATTTT.

This sequence joins TRBV19 and TRBJ1-3; weak D call: TRBD1 (6 bases). Germline V lookup: CDR1 LNHDA, CDR2 SQIVND (reference sequence). Trimming left V 5 bases short and J 4 bases short, with 15 bases between. This CDR3 has 15 amino acids. The CDR3: CASSYATGTGNTIYF. CDR3 nucleotide sequence: TGTGCCAGTAGTTACGCGACAGGAACAGGAAACACCATATATTTT.

The genes are TRBV30 and TRBJ2-3, with a weak D call TRBD2 (5 bases). CDR1 and CDR2 from the germline V gene are GTSNPN and SVGIG (reference sequence). This CDR3 spans 14 amino acids. V was trimmed by 1 base and J by 0 bases, leaving 8 bases between them. CDR3 amino acids: CAWSASLSTDTQYF. The CDR3 DNA reads TGTGCCTGGAGTGCTAGCTTGAGCACAGATACGCAGTATTTT.

The J gene is TRBJ2-1, the V gene TRBV7-2; TRBD1 agrees at 8 bases. The CDR3 is 16 amino acids. Germline V lookup: CDR1 SGHTA, CDR2 FQGNSA. V shed 5 bases, J shed 0 bases, and the junction held 6 bases outside the gene matches. CDR3 region: CASSQQGAVSYNEQFF. The CDR3 region has the DNA TGTGCCAGCAGCCAGCAGGGGGCGGTCTCCTACAATGAGCAGTTCTTC.

The chain combines TRBV18 with TRBJ2-3; D call uncertain. This CDR3 has 14 residues. V was trimmed by 1 base and J by 0 bases, leaving 5 bases between them. Germline V CDR1 and CDR2: KGHSH, LQKENI. In DNA form, the CDR3 reads TGTGCCAGCTCACCACTGCGGAGCACAGATACGCAGTATTTT. Protein product: CASSPLRSTDTQYF. The complete variable domain, with remaining parts taken from reference TRBV18 and TRBJ2-3, reads NAGVMQNPRHLVRRRGQEARLRCSPMKGHSHVYWYRQLPEEGLKFMVYLQKENIIDESGMPKERFSAEFPKEGPSILRIQQVVRGDSAAYFCASSPLRSTDTQYFGPGTRLTVL.

The chain is built from TRBV10-3 and TRBJ1-5; TRBD1 might be the D (5 bases). Trimming pared 3 bases from V and 5 bases from J, leaving 11 bases between. Looked up from germline, CDR1 is ENHRY and CDR2 is SYGVKD. CDR3 size: 14 residues. The CDR3 nucleotides are TGTGCCATCAGTGATGGGCAGGGTGATCAGCCCCAGCATTTT. It codes for CAISDGQGDQPQHF.

The CDR3 coding sequence is TGTGCCAGCAGCGCCGGGACAGCCCTTAGCTACGAGCAGTACTTC. Its translation: CASSAGTALSYEQYF. V is TRBV9 and J is TRBJ2-7; 7 bases are a match to TRBD1. V was pared by 3 bases and J by 3 bases, with 9 bases of the junction left unmatched. The CDR3 extends over 15 amino acids. Per germline, CDR1 SGDLS and CDR2 YYNGEE. The full variable domain, with the rest looked up from reference TRBV9 and TRBJ2-7, is DSGVTQTPKHLITATGQRVTLRCSPRSGDLSVYWYQQSLDQGLQFLIQYYNGEERAKGNILERFSAQQFPDLHSELNLSSLELGDSALYFCASSAGTALSYEQYFGPGTRLTVT.

The chain couples TRBV12-3 or TRBV12-4 to TRBJ2-5, with D possibly being TRBD1 (6 bases). The CDR3 totals 13 residues. Trimming removed 3 bases at V and 9 bases at J, with 14 bases between. CDR3 in DNA: TGTGCCAGCAGTTTGGCAGGGGTCTGGGCCCAGTACTTC. Its protein is CASSLAGVWAQYF.

The gene calls are TRBV30 and TRBJ2-1; TRBD2 aligns across 7 bases. The V gene's germline CDR1 is GTSNPN and CDR2 SVGIG (reference sequence). This CDR3 contains 12 residues. V was clipped by 0 bases and J by 14 bases; unmatched bases: 7. The CDR3 spells CAWSVPPRGEFF. The CDR3 coding sequence is TGTGCCTGGAGTGTACCCCCCCGGGGGGAGTTCTTC.

This chain links TRBV6-2 or TRBV6-3 with TRBJ1-5, with 8 bases lining up with TRBD1. The germline V gene has CDR1 MNHEY and CDR2 SVGEGT. This CDR3 has 16 amino acids. The V gene end was trimmed by 0 bases and the J gene end by 6 bases; junction bases not matched to a gene: 7. CDR3 protein: CASSYSTDRDFQPQHF. In DNA, the CDR3 is TGTGCCAGCAGTTACTCGACGGACAGGGATTTTCAGCCCCAGCATTTT.

This clone was detected a few times. The chain combines TRBV4-1 with TRBJ2-7, with TRBD1 matching over 11 bases. V shed 3 bases, J shed 3 bases, and the junction held 13 bases outside the gene matches. Germline V CDR1 and CDR2: MGHRA, YSYEKL. The CDR3 is 18 amino acids. The CDR3 reads CASSHRTGGYSGGYEQYF. DNA of the CDR3: TGCGCCAGCAGCCACAGGACAGGGGGCTATTCGGGTGGCTACGAGCAGTACTTC.

The CDR3, as DNA: TGTGCCACCAAAGAGACTAGCGCAGGGAGGGAGCAGTACTTC. It specifies CATKETSAGREQYF. The gene calls are TRBV15 and TRBJ2-7; TRBD2 matches at 8 bases. J was trimmed by 7 bases and V by 7 bases; bases with no gene match: 12. The CDR3 is made up of 14 amino acids. The germline V gene encodes CDR1 LNHNV and CDR2 YYDKDF (reference sequence).

The chain has TRBV3-1 (or the pseudogene TRBV3-2) and TRBJ2-1, with 16 bases lining up with TRBD2. This CDR3 region has 17 residues. After removal of 1 base from V and 6 bases from J, the junction contained 3 bases not matched to a gene. Germline V CDR1 and CDR2: LGHDT, YNNKEL (reference sequence). The CDR3 DNA reads TGTGCCAGCAGCCAAGGGGGGACTAGCGGGAGGGCCAATGAGCAGTTCTTC. Protein sequence: CASSQGGTSGRANEQFF.

The CDR3 loop is CASSLAPGENYGYTF. The CDR3 DNA is TGCGCCAGCAGCTTGGCGCCCGGGGAGAACTATGGCTACACCTTC. The gene calls are TRBV5-1 and TRBJ1-2; D is ambiguous. The V end was cut by 0 bases, the J end by 2 bases, with 11 bases between. The CDR3 loop spans 15 amino acids. CDR1 and CDR2 (germline): SGHRS, YFSETQ.

The V call is TRBV7-9, the J call TRBJ2-5, with 11 bases aligning to TRBD2. CDR3 length equals 15 residues. Germline V lookup: CDR1 SEHNR, CDR2 FQNEAQ (reference sequence). J was trimmed by 5 bases and V by 5 bases; bases with no gene match: 7. DNA for the CDR3: TGTGCCAGCAGCCCGACGGCTAGCGGGAGGGAGACCCAGTACTTC. Translating gives CASSPTASGRETQYF.